This T cell receptor (beta chain) was profiled in a study of CD8 T cells in Susac syndrome. The CDR3 sequence is 16 residues long. The V and J ends lost 0 bases and 4 bases respectively, with 16 bases between them. In germline, CDR1 is SGDLS, CDR2 YYNGEE. RNA totalling about 0.5 to 1 ug underwent reverse transcription with random hexamers. The CDR3 of TCR beta was amplified by immunoSEQ multiplex PCR across 54 Vbeta and 13 Jbeta. MiXCR, applied by TCRdb to the immunoSEQ multiplex PCR reads, yields one record per CDR3 protein. The sample has about 150,000 distinct CDR3 sequences, 90% to 95% seen once. General study results and limits: The study's TCR sequencing and HLA analysis covered a relatively small number of individuals, and the study acknowledged this.

About this clonotype: What it binds is not known.

Negative isolation yielded CD4+ and CD8+ T cells, and FACS enriched TEMRA cells. Sequencing was done on a sample of CD8+ T cells from PBMCs. The V and J genes are TRBV9 and TRBJ1-2; D possibly corresponds to TRBD1 (5 bases). The receptor was derived from a human donor with multiple sclerosis. CDR3 region: CASSVGKRDGSYGYTF. In nucleotides, the CDR3 is TGTGCCAGCAGCGTAGGAAAGAGGGACGGTAGCTATGGCTACACCTTC.